This T cell receptor beta chain is from a study of cytomegalovirus exposure and HLA in healthy donors. Overall study findings and caveats: Later analysis identified several of the most significant clusters that appeared linked to common viral pathogens. Prediction of most subjects' HLA-A and HLA-B alleles by TCR beta sequences was reportedly accurate.

The primer mix had 60 Vbeta and 13 Jbeta primers. The data were produced by immunoSEQ multiplex PCR, yet TCRdb's version contains in-frame clones alone and is incomplete. The sample contains around 130,000 clones, around 90% of which appear only once. V was clipped by 6 bases and J by 1 base; unmatched bases: 4. Per the germline V gene, CDR1 is SGHAT and CDR2 is FQNNGV. This CDR3 contains 14 residues. With respect to this clone: Its antigen is undetermined.

The chain uses TRBV11-2 and TRBJ1-1; TRBD1 matches 8 bases. This TCR came from a woman aged 35 to 49 in good health and CMV-seronegative. The material sequenced was PBMCs. The CDR3 is CASRQGVGNTEAFF. The CDR3 nucleotides read TGTGCCAGCAGACAGGGGGTGGGGAACACTGAAGCTTTCTTT. The full variable domain, in which reference TRBV11-2 and TRBJ1-1 provide the parts outside the CDR3, is EAGVAQSPRYKIIEKRQSVAFWCNPISGHATLYWYQQILGQGPKLLIQFQNNGVVDDSQLPKDRFSAERLKGVDSTLKIQPAKLEDSAVYLCASRQGVGNTEAFFGQGTRLTVV.